This entry lists 15 T cell receptor beta chains sequenced from one sample in a study of blood T cell repertoires in COVID-19. Using immunoSEQ multiplex PCR, the repertoire was profiled, and TCRdb retains in-frame clones only, with some absent. This sample has 140,000 or so clones, with approximately 80% found just once. Sequenced material: PBMCs or T cells enriched from blood (not recorded which). These receptors came from a woman aged 40-49 years who had recovered from COVID-19.

This sequence joins TRBV7-8 and TRBJ2-3; 7 bases are a match to TRBD2. Germline assignment: CDR1 SGHVS and CDR2 FQNEAQ. The trim removed 0 bases at V and 6 bases at J, leaving 6 bases unmatched. The CDR3 has 15 amino acids. The CDR3 loop is CASSLAGGPTDTQYF. Written as DNA, the CDR3 is TGTGCCAGCAGCTTAGCGGGAGGGCCGACGGATACGCAGTATTTT. Combining the CDR3 with reference TRBV7-8 and TRBJ2-3 gives the whole variable domain GAGVSQSPRYKVAKRGQDVALRCDPISGHVSLFWYQQALGQGPEFLTYFQNEAQLDKSGLPSDRFFAERPEGSVSTLKIQRTQQEDSAVYLCASSLAGGPTDTQYFGPGTRLTVL.

The chain carries TRBV5-8 and TRBJ2-5; 7 nucleotides match TRBD1. The J segment lost 2 bases and the V segment lost 0 bases, leaving 7 bases of the junction unmatched. This CDR3 is built from 16 residues. CDR1 and CDR2 (germline): SGHTS, YDEGEE. The CDR3 region is CASSLGQTGQQETQYF. CDR3 sequence (DNA): TGTGCCAGCAGCTTGGGCCAGACAGGGCAACAAGAGACCCAGTACTTC.

The CDR3 loop reads CASSIGVGFQETQYF. CDR3 nucleotides: TGTGCCAGTAGTATAGGCGTGGGCTTTCAAGAGACCCAGTACTTC. The chain employs TRBV19 and TRBJ2-5; D remains ambiguous. The CDR3 covers 15 residues. Germline loops: CDR1 LNHDA, CDR2 SQIVND (reference sequence). The germline V and J ends were trimmed by 1 base and 2 bases, with 11 bases remaining between them.

CDR3 nucleotide sequence: TGTGCCAGCAGCCCGAGACTAGCGGGACGCACAGATACGCAGTATTTT. Its protein product is CASSPRLAGRTDTQYF. The V and J genes are TRBV9 and TRBJ2-3; 11 nucleotides line up with TRBD2. The CDR3 has 16 residues. Germline trimming cut 4 bases from V and 1 base from J; bases unmatched to any gene: 5. CDR1 and CDR2 (germline): SGDLS, YYNGEE.

V gene TRBV27 combines with J gene TRBJ2-7; 7 bases fit TRBD1. This CDR3 comprises 15 residues. V lost 4 bases, J lost 3 bases, and 9 bases stayed unmatched. Germline V gene lookup returns CDR1 MNHEY and CDR2 SMNVEV (reference sequence). CDR3 sequence: CASSSLQGVNYEQYF. The CDR3 DNA reads TGTGCCAGCAGTTCACTTCAGGGGGTAAACTACGAGCAGTACTTC.

The chain has TRBV5-1 and TRBJ1-1; the D gene is possibly TRBD1 (6 bases). The V end was cut by 4 bases, the J end by 1 base, with 11 bases between. The CDR3 runs 14 residues. Germline V CDR1 and CDR2: SGHRS, YFSETQ. The CDR3 coding sequence is TGCGCCAGCAGCGCCCTACAGGGGAACACTGAAGCTTTCTTT. It is translated as CASSALQGNTEAFF. The full variable domain, completed using reference TRBV5-1 and TRBJ1-1, is KAGVTQTPRYLIKTRGQQVTLSCSPISGHRSVSWYQQTPGQGLQFLFEYFSETQRNKGNFPGRFSGRQFSNSRSEMNVSTLELGDSALYLCASSALQGNTEAFFGQGTRLTVV.

This clone has just one count. The rearrangement links TRBV5-5 to TRBJ2-7; D possibly corresponds to TRBD2 (5 bases). This CDR3 is built from 15 residues. V dropped 6 bases and J dropped 3 bases, with 19 bases sitting between them. Germline CDR1 is SGHKS and CDR2 is YYEKEE (reference sequence). In DNA, the CDR3 is TGTGCCAGCACCCCTTCCGTGCGGGTAGACTACGAGCAGTACTTC. The encoded protein is CASTPSVRVDYEQYF. The full variable domain, in which reference TRBV5-5 and TRBJ2-7 provide the parts outside the CDR3, is DAGVTQSPTHLIKTRGQQVTLRCSPISGHKSVSWYQQVLGQGPQFIFQYYEKEERGRGNFPDRFSARQFPNYSSELNVNALLLGDSALYLCASTPSVRVDYEQYFGPGTRLTVT.

This chain connects TRBV2 to TRBJ1-2, with D possibly being TRBD1 (5 bases). Trimming took off 3 bases at V and 0 bases at J, with 5 bases between the two ends. This CDR3 comprises 13 residues. Germline V gives CDR1 SNHLY, CDR2 FYNNEI. Here the CDR3 DNA reads TGTGCCAGCAGTGACAGGGCTAACTATGGCTACACCTTC. Translation gives CASSDRANYGYTF.

In nucleotides, the CDR3 is TGTGCCTGGAGTGTATCAAACAATGAGCAGTTCTTC. This gives the protein CAWSVSNNEQFF. This chain links TRBV30 with TRBJ2-1; no clear D. The germline CDR1 and CDR2 sequences are GTSNPN and SVGIG (reference sequence). The CDR3 consists of 12 residues. The V gene lost 0 bases and the J gene lost 5 bases, with 5 bases spanning the gap.

V is TRBV10-3 and J is TRBJ1-1; 8 bases agree with TRBD1. V shed 10 bases, J shed 2 bases, and the junction held 6 bases outside the gene matches. Germline CDR1 and CDR2: ENHRY and SYGVKD. This CDR3 is built from 13 residues. The CDR3 sequence: CATGQGGNTEAFF. The DNA of the CDR3 is TGTGCCACAGGACAGGGAGGCAACACTGAAGCTTTCTTT.

This chain connects TRBV11-2 to TRBJ2-1; D remains unclear. This CDR3 is 15 amino acids long. From germline, CDR1 is SGHAT and CDR2 FQNNGV. Trimming shortened V by 1 base and J by 1 base, and 8 bases separated the two germline ends. The CDR3 DNA reads as TGTGCCAGCAGCTTAGCGGCTAGTTCCTACAATGAGCAGTTCTTC. Translated, it gives CASSLAASSYNEQFF.

The chain joins TRBV5-1 to TRBJ1-2; D is unresolved. There are 14 residues in the CDR3. Trimming cost V 0 bases and J 4 bases, with 10 bases left between them. Germline CDR1 reads SGHRS; CDR2 reads YFSETQ. CDR3 in DNA: TGCGCCAGCAGCTTGGGGGGAGCAATCTATGGCTACACCTTC. Translated, it gives CASSLGGAIYGYTF.

The rearrangement joins TRBV5-8 to TRBJ1-1; tentatively, D is TRBD1 (5 bases). V dropped 6 bases and J dropped 5 bases, with 14 bases sitting between them. This CDR3 has 13 amino acids. Germline V lookup: CDR1 SGHTS, CDR2 YDEGEE. In DNA, the CDR3 is TGTGCCAGCACCGCCCGGGGGGTTACTGAAGCTTTCTTT. It yields the protein CASTARGVTEAFF.

J is TRBJ1-2 and V is TRBV7-6; 7 nucleotides line up with TRBD1. Trimming cost V 5 bases and J 2 bases; bases outside gene matches: 2. The CDR3 has 13 amino acids. Germline V gene lookup returns CDR1 SGHVS and CDR2 FNYEAQ. Here the CDR3 reads CASSPDRNYGYTF. The CDR3 DNA follows: TGTGCCAGCAGCCCGGACAGGAACTATGGCTACACCTTC.

The chain employs TRBV5-5 and TRBJ2-1, with 11 bases lining up with TRBD2. Trimming at V came to 3 bases and at J to 4 bases, leaving 9 bases not matched to a gene. Germline lookup yields CDR1 SGHKS and CDR2 YYEKEE (reference sequence). This CDR3 has 17 amino acids. The CDR3 sequence: CASSYNPGLAEYNEQFF. DNA for the CDR3: TGTGCCAGCAGCTATAACCCGGGACTAGCGGAGTACAATGAGCAGTTCTTC. Supplemented by reference TRBV5-5 and TRBJ2-1, the full variable domain reads DAGVTQSPTHLIKTRGQQVTLRCSPISGHKSVSWYQQVLGQGPQFIFQYYEKEERGRGNFPDRFSARQFPNYSSELNVNALLLGDSALYLCASSYNPGLAEYNEQFFGPGTRLTVL.